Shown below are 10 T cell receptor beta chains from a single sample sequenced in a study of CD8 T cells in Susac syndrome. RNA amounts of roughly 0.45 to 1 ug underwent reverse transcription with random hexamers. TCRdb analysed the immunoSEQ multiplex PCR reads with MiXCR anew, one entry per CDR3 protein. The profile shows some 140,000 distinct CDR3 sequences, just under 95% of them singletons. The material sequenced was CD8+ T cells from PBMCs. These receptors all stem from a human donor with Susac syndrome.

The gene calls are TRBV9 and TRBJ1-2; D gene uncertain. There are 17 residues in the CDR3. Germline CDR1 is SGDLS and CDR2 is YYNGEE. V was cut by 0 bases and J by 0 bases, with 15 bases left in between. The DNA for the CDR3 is TGTGCCAGCAGCGTAGCTCCATCGGGCCTCACTAACTATGGCTACACCTTC. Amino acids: CASSVAPSGLTNYGYTF.

This CDR3 is CATSLSGTVNTGELFF. CDR3 sequence (DNA): TGTGCCACCTCCTTATCCGGGACAGTGAACACCGGGGAGCTGTTTTTT. This chain links TRBV15 with TRBJ2-2, with TRBD1 matching over 7 bases. The CDR3 runs to 16 residues. V shed 8 bases and J 1 base; nucleotides not matched to a gene: 10. CDR1 is LNHNV and CDR2 is YYDKDF in the germline V gene (reference sequence). Looking up the rest from reference TRBV15 and TRBJ2-2 gives the full variable domain: DAMVIQNPRYQVTQFGKPVTLSCSQTLNHNVMYWYQQKSSQAPKLLFHYYDKDFNNEADTPDNFQSRRPNTSFCFLDIRSPGLGDTAMYLCATSLSGTVNTGELFFGEGSRLTVL.

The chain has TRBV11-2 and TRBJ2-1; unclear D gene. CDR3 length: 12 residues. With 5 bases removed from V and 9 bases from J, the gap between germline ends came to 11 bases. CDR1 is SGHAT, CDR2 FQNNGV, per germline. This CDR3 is CASSPPSVEQFF. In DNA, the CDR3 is TGTGCCAGCAGCCCCCCCTCGGTTGAGCAGTTCTTC.

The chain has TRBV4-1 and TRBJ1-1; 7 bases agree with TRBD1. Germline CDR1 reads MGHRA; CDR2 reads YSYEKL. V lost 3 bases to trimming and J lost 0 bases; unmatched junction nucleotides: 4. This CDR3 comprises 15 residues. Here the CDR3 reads CASSHLTGMNTEAFF. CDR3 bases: TGCGCCAGCAGCCACCTGACAGGGATGAACACTGAAGCTTTCTTT.

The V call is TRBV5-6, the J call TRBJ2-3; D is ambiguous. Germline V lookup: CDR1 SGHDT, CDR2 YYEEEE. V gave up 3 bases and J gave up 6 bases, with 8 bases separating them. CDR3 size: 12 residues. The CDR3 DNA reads TGTGCCAGCAGCTCGCTTATGGATACGCAGTATTTT. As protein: CASSSLMDTQYF. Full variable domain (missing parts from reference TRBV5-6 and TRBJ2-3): DAGVTQSPTHLIKTRGQQVTLRCSPKSGHDTVSWYQQALGQGPQFIFQYYEEEERQRGNFPDRFSGHQFPNYSSELNVNALLLGDSALYLCASSSLMDTQYFGPGTRLTVL.

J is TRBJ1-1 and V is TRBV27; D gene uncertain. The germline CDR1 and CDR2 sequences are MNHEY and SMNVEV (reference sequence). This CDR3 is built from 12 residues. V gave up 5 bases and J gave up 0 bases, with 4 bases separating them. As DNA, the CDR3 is TGTGCCAGCAGTGCCATGAACACTGAAGCTTTCTTT. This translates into CASSAMNTEAFF.

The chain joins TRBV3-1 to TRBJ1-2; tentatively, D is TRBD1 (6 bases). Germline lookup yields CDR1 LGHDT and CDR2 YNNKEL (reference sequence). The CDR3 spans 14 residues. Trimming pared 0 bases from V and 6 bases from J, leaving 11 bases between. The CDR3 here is CASSQDRGSDGYTF. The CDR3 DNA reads TGTGCCAGCAGCCAAGACAGGGGTTCGGATGGCTACACCTTC.

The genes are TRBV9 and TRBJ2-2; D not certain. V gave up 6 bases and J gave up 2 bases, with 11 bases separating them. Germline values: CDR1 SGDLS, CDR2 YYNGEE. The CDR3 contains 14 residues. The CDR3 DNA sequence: TGTGCCAGCATGCCGCTACCTAACACCGGGGAGCTGTTTTTT. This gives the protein CASMPLPNTGELFF.

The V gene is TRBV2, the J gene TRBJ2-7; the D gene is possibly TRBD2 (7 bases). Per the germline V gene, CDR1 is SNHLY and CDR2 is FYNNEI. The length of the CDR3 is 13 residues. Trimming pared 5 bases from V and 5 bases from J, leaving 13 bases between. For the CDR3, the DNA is TGTGCCAGCAGTCTGGGGGGGCGGGACGAGCAGTACTTC. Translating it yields CASSLGGRDEQYF.

The CDR3 DNA follows: TGTGCCAGCAGCTTAGTCGGAGATACATATGGCTACACCTTC. Protein: CASSLVGDTYGYTF. The chain combines TRBV11-2 with TRBJ1-2; D call uncertain. Germline V gene sequence: CDR1 SGHAT, CDR2 FQNNGV. With 1 base removed from V and 5 bases from J, the gap between germline ends came to 11 bases. The CDR3 is 14 amino acids.